The source of this T cell receptor (beta chain) is a study of OX40 agonist ivuxolimab in advanced cancers. Study-wide background: Melanoma, hepatocellular carcinoma, head and neck or renal cell cancer occurred in dose-escalation patients.

Sequencing used immunoSEQ multiplex PCR; TCRdb keeps in-frame clones, though not all of them. Of over 100,000 clones in the sample, approximately 94% were seen once. Germline V gene lookup returns CDR1 SGHAT and CDR2 FQDESV (reference sequence). Trimming pared 3 bases from V and 3 bases from J, leaving 9 bases between. The CDR3 sequence is 13 residues long. Baseline, cycle 4 day 1, and cycle 7 day 1 were the blood sampling points. Sequenced material: CD4+ or CD8+ T cells sorted from blood, taken in a trial of the OX40 agonist ivuxolimab. J is TRBJ2-7 and V is TRBV11-1, with D perhaps matching TRBD1 (5 bases). This sequence originates from an adult with an advanced solid tumor such as melanoma, head and neck, liver or kidney cancer. In DNA form, the CDR3 reads TGTGCCAGCAGCTTCGTCCAGGGCTACGAGCAGTACTTC. Translated, it gives CASSFVQGYEQYF.